This TCR beta chain was recovered during a study of human CD8 memory T cell subsets. Researchers made TCR beta libraries via UMI-labeled 5' RACE. TCRdb reworked the 5' RACE reads into one entry per CDR3 protein, no DNA. This sample's clone table lists about 4,700 distinct CDR3 sequences. The source of the RNA was duplicate vials containing roughly 160,000 sorted CD8+ T cells for each subset. Notes on the study in general: Chao1 estimates suggested stem-like memory T cells were more diverse than precursor exhausted T cells.

Regarding this clonotype: Antigen specificity is unknown.

Material: CD8+ T cells from PBMCs. This TCR derives from a human donor in good health.

The CDR3 sequence is CASSPGLRGYEQYF. The chain couples TRBV28 to TRBJ2-7; the TRBD2 assignment by TCRdb is unverifiable without DNA. The CDR3 is 14 residues long. CDR1 MDHEN and CDR2 SYDVKM come from the germline V gene.